A single sample is the source of the 16 T cell receptor beta chains below, sequenced in a study of blood T cells in healthy people across ages. Alongside a J-beta primer mix, a sample-barcoded 5' primer served in a second PCR lasting 7 to 11 cycles. TCRdb independently ran MiXCR on the 5' RACE reads; one entry per CDR3 protein. The data show 500,000 to 700,000 distinct CDR3 sequences, about 30% seen once. Sequenced sample: blood. The origin of the receptors is a woman of 80 years or more in good health.

This clonotype has ten or more counts. The chain uses TRBV2 and TRBJ2-7; D not certain. The CDR3 extends over 12 amino acids. CDR1 is SNHLY and CDR2 is FYNNEI in the germline V gene. V was trimmed by 7 bases and J by 7 bases, leaving 14 bases between them. CDR3 loop: CASTGDAKEQYF. DNA for the CDR3: TGTGCCAGCACTGGCGATGCGAAAGAGCAGTACTTC.

The sample holds a few counts of this clonotype. J is TRBJ1-3 and V is TRBV10-3; D unresolved. Per germline, CDR1 ENHRY and CDR2 SYGVKD. Trimming took off 7 bases at V and 0 bases at J, with 16 bases between the two ends. This CDR3 comprises 16 residues. The chain's CDR3 is CAITEDGPNSGNTIYF. CDR3 nucleotides: TGTGCCATCACCGAGGACGGCCCCAACTCTGGAAACACCATATATTTT.

With respect to this clonotype: A junction boundary mismatches the germline segment, possibly from a read error. CDR3 bases: TGTGCCAGCAGTAACACCGGGGGGGGCGAGGTCACTGGAGCTTTCTTT. This encodes CASSNTGGGEVTGAFF. V usage is TRBV6-2 or TRBV6-3 and J usage is TRBJ1-1, with a tentative D call TRBD1 (6 bases). The CDR3 is made up of 16 amino acids. CDR1 and CDR2 (germline): MNHEY, SVGEGT.

This clonotype was seen repeatedly, ten times or more. V usage is TRBV29-1 and J usage is TRBJ2-4; D might be TRBD2 (5 bases). V was trimmed by 7 bases and J by 0 bases, leaving 7 bases between them. This CDR3 has 12 amino acids. Germline V CDR1 and CDR2: SQVTM, ANQGSEA. As DNA, the CDR3 is TGCAGCGGAGGAGGAGCCAAAAACATTCAGTACTTC. Residues: CSGGGAKNIQYF.

A few counts support this clonotype. The chain employs TRBV18 and TRBJ2-3, with no clear D. V lost 2 bases and J lost 6, with 9 bases in between. CDR3 length: 13 amino acids. CDR1 KGHSH and CDR2 LQKENI come from the germline V gene. CDR3: CASSPTARDTQYF. For the CDR3, the DNA is TGTGCCAGCTCACCAACGGCGCGGGATACGCAGTATTTT.

The chain uses TRBV18 and TRBJ2-5, with no clear D. The ends were cut back, 0 bases at V and 11 bases at J, with 16 bases in the middle. Germline CDR1 KGHSH, CDR2 LQKENI. The CDR3 has 14 residues. CDR3 residues: CASSPPGPFGEQYF. Written as DNA, the CDR3 is TGTGCCAGCTCACCACCTGGGCCTTTTGGTGAGCAGTACTTC. Filled out from reference TRBV18 and TRBJ2-5, the complete variable domain reads NAGVMQNPRHLVRRRGQEARLRCSPMKGHSHVYWYRQLPEEGLKFMVYLQKENIIDESGMPKERFSAEFPKEGPSILRIQQVVRGDSAAYFCASSPPGPFGEQYFGPGTRLLVL.

This clonotype was found many times. CDR3: CASSLRKGQGPKETQYF. As DNA, the CDR3 is TGTGCCAGCAGCCTTCGAAAGGGCCAGGGCCCAAAAGAGACCCAGTACTTC. The chain employs TRBV13 and TRBJ2-5; TRBD1 is a possible D gene (5 bases). The length of the CDR3 is 17 residues. V was shortened by 5 bases and J by 3 bases, with 22 bases between the two germline ends. Germline-derived CDR1 and CDR2 are PRHDT and FYEKMQ (reference sequence).

The chain couples TRBV5-8 to TRBJ1-6; no reliable D call. The germline V gene encodes CDR1 SGHTS and CDR2 YDEGEE. Trimming removed 4 bases at V and 6 bases at J, with 11 bases between. The CDR3 extends over 14 amino acids. The CDR3 protein is CASSVPSVNSPLHF. The CDR3 bases are TGTGCCAGCAGCGTGCCGAGTGTTAATTCACCCCTCCACTTT.

Notes on this clonotype: This may come from a read error, since a much larger clone is one base off. The chain uses TRBV7-2 and TRBJ1-4; D remains unclear. V lost 1 base and J 16 bases, leaving 16 bases between the germline ends. The CDR3 spans 13 residues. Per germline, CDR1 SGHTA and CDR2 FQGNSA. The CDR3 nucleotides are TGTGCCAGCAGCTTAGTAATGTCGCAGGAACGGTTTTTT. Protein sequence: CASSLVMSQERFF. Full variable domain (missing parts from reference TRBV7-2 and TRBJ1-4): GAGVSQSPSNKVTEKGKDVELRCDPISGHTALYWYRQSLGQGLEFLIYFQGNSAPDKSGLPSDRFSAERTGGSVSTLTIQRTQQEDSAVYLCASSLVMSQERFFGSGTQLSVL.

This chain connects TRBV5-1 to TRBJ2-2; D uncertain. Germline V gene data show CDR1 as SGHRS and CDR2 as YFSETQ. Trimming removed 0 bases from V and 4 bases from J, with 7 bases in between. The CDR3 totals 14 residues. This CDR3 is CASSLAQTTGELFF. CDR3 sequence (DNA): TGCGCCAGCAGCTTGGCGCAGACCACCGGGGAGCTGTTTTTT.

This clonotype was seen ten or more times. V is TRBV7-2 and J is TRBJ1-4; 7 bases agree with TRBD1. The CDR3 is 16 residues long. Germline V gene data show CDR1 as SGHTA and CDR2 as FQGNSA. With V trimmed by 0 bases and J by 6 bases, 7 bases remained unmatched. CDR3 residues: CASSLARSGGDEKLFF. CDR3 nucleotide sequence: TGTGCCAGCAGCTTAGCGCGATCAGGGGGGGATGAAAAACTGTTTTTT.

This clonotype was found many times. The chain joins TRBV4-3 to TRBJ2-4, with a tentative D call TRBD2 (5 bases). The germline V and J ends were trimmed by 1 base and 5 bases, with 9 bases remaining between them. Germline V gene data show CDR1 as LGHNA and CDR2 as YSLEER. The CDR3 extends over 14 amino acids. The CDR3 DNA reads TGCGCCAGCAGCCAAGCGGCCGGGGAAAACATTCAGTACTTC. Amino acid sequence: CASSQAAGENIQYF.

Only a few counts were recorded for this clonotype. The V gene is TRBV6-1, the J gene TRBJ2-3; TRBD2 agrees at 15 bases. This CDR3 comprises 19 residues. From germline, CDR1 is MNHNS and CDR2 SASEGT. The ends lost 4 bases at V and 0 bases at J; junction bases unmatched: 8. The CDR3 DNA reads TGTGCCAGCAGTGTCTTCCGGACTAGCGGGGGGGCTAGCACAGATACGCAGTATTTT. Translated: CASSVFRTSGGASTDTQYF.

The chain couples TRBV7-2 to TRBJ2-7; D might be TRBD2 (5 bases). This CDR3 region has 14 residues. Germline V lookup: CDR1 SGHTA, CDR2 FQGNSA. Trimming left V 3 bases short and J 5 bases short, with 14 bases between. Here the CDR3 DNA reads TGTGCCAGCAGCTTGTCCAGAGGGCCGCACGAGCAGTACTTC. Translation: CASSLSRGPHEQYF.

A note on this clonotype: This may arise from a read error, as a much more abundant clone is one base away. This sequence joins TRBV29-1 and TRBJ1-1; D unclear. Germline V gives CDR1 SQVTM, CDR2 ANQGSEA. There are 14 residues in the CDR3. The CDR3 loop is CSVEEKKGITEAIF. CDR3 DNA: TGCAGCGTTGAAGAAAAGAAGGGAATCACTGAAGCTATCTTT.

This clonotype was picked up a small number of times. It may be a read error: a sequence one base away is much more abundant. The chain links TRBV4-3 to TRBJ2-6; perhaps TRBD2 as D (5 bases). Germline V gives CDR1 LGHNA, CDR2 YSLEER. The V end lost 3 bases, the J end lost 0 bases, and 6 bases lay between the germline ends. CDR3 size: 15 residues. CDR3 protein: CASSQDCSGANVLTF. The DNA for the CDR3 is TGCGCCAGCAGCCAGGACTGCTCTGGGGCCAACGTCCTGACTTTC.